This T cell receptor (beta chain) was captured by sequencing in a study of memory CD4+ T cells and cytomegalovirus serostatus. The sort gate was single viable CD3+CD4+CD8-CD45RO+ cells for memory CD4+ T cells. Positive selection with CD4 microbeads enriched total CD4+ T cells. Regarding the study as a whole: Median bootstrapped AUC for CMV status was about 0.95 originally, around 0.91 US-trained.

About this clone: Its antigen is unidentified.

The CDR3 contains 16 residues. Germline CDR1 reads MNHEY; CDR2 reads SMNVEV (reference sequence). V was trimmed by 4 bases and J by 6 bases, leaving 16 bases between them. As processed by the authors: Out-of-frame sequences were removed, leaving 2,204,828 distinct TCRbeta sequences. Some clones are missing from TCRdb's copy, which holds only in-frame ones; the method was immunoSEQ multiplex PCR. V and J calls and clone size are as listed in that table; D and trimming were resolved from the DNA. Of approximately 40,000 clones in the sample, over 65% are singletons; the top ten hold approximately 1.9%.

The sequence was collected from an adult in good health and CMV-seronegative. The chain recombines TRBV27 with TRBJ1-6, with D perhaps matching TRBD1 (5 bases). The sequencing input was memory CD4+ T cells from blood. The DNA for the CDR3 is TGTGCCAGCAGTTGGGGCCGGGCGAGGGGTAATTCACCCCTCCACTTT. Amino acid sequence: CASSWGRARGNSPLHF.